These T cell receptor beta chains were read from a single sample in a study of cytomegalovirus exposure and HLA in healthy donors. The data were produced by immunoSEQ multiplex PCR, yet TCRdb's version contains in-frame clones alone and is incomplete. The table records fewer than 110,000 clones, around 74% of them present only once. Specimen: PBMCs. Receptors were obtained from a woman in her thirties or forties in good health and CMV-seronegative. Each CDR3 is given with its conserved first and last residue. A D gene is named only where the DNA matches it firmly. Some rows have no size entry. The others give once, few or many, or a class for an expanded clone.

D: TRBD1; size: NA; V: TRBV7-9; CDR3: CASGLSWQGDTIYF
D: TRBD1; size: NA; V: TRBV19; CDR3: CASSAIQGDRSPLHF
D: TRBD2; size: few; V: TRBV7-7; CDR3: CASSLQGSGGTQYF
D: TRBD2; size: few; V: TRBV6-5; CDR3: CASRGAGGFHEQYF
D: TRBD1; size: NA; V: TRBV11-1; CDR3: CASSAQSGTGSDTQYF
D: TRBD1; size: NA; V: TRBV27; CDR3: CASSLTGNSYYEQYF
D: TRBD1; size: NA; V: TRBV5-1; CDR3: CASSSDSGGRTEAFF
D: TRBD2; size: NA; V: TRBV19; CDR3: CASSERGPYNEQFF
D: TRBD2; size: NA; V: TRBV4-2; CDR3: CASSQAVLAGVHEQFF
D: TRBD2; size: once; V: TRBV15; CDR3: CATSRGIAGAGPSHYYEQYF